Each of the 20 T cell receptor beta chains below was sequenced from the same sample in a study of cytomegalovirus exposure and HLA in healthy donors. It was with 60 Vbeta and 13 Jbeta primers that the PCR ran. TCRdb keeps only in-frame clones here, not all; method: immunoSEQ multiplex PCR. The table includes around 170,000 clones, roughly 84% detected once. Specimen: PBMCs. These receptors originate from a woman aged 18-30 years in good health and CMV-seronegative.

This rearrangement joins TRBV6-5 to TRBJ1-1; 8 bases are a match to TRBD1. J lost 10 bases, V lost 4 bases, and 5 bases had no gene match. This CDR3 has 12 amino acids. Germline CDR1 reads MNHEY; CDR2 reads SVGAGI. The CDR3: CASSSPDRGAFF. The CDR3 DNA is TGTGCCAGCAGTTCTCCCGACAGGGGAGCTTTCTTT.

The chain couples TRBV7-2 to TRBJ2-1; weak D call: TRBD2 (5 bases). V was clipped by 4 bases and J by 10 bases, with 11 bases between them. Per germline, CDR1 SGHTA and CDR2 FQGNSA. This CDR3 contains 12 residues. This CDR3 reads CASSSPGREQFF. The CDR3 nucleotides are TGTGCCAGCAGCTCCCCGGGGAGAGAGCAGTTCTTC.

The gene calls are TRBV29-1 and TRBJ2-3; D is unresolved. This CDR3 is 13 amino acids long. Germline V gives CDR1 SQVTM, CDR2 ANQGSEA. V was cut by 4 bases and J by 2 bases, with 10 bases left in between. The CDR3 coding sequence is TGCAGCGTTGCTGGCGGTATCACAGATACGCAGTATTTT. Translated, it gives CSVAGGITDTQYF.

The chain recombines TRBV5-4 with TRBJ1-4, with TRBD1 as a possible D gene (5 bases). V shed 2 bases and J shed 5 bases, with 16 bases lying between them. CDR1 SGHNT and CDR2 YYREEE come from the germline V gene (reference sequence). The CDR3 has 16 residues. CDR3 sequence: CASSLKGLWGNEKLFF. The CDR3 DNA sequence: TGTGCCAGCAGCTTAAAGGGCCTCTGGGGCAATGAAAAACTGTTTTTT.

The rearrangement links TRBV9 to TRBJ2-1; the D gene is possibly TRBD1 (6 bases). This CDR3 contains 14 residues. Looked up from germline, CDR1 is SGDLS and CDR2 is YYNGEE. V gave up 3 bases and J gave up 8 bases, with 15 bases separating them. The CDR3 nucleotides are TGTGCCAGCAGCGCCGAGACAGGTGGGGATGAGCAGTTCTTC. As protein: CASSAETGGDEQFF.

The chain employs TRBV5-1 and TRBJ2-7; no firm D call. The CDR3 sequence is 13 residues long. Looked up from germline, CDR1 is SGHRS and CDR2 is YFSETQ. V was pared by 0 bases and J by 4 bases, with 8 bases between. The CDR3 loop reads CASSLDPEYEQYF. The CDR3 DNA sequence: TGCGCCAGCAGCTTGGATCCCGAGTACGAGCAGTACTTC.

The chain has TRBV5-4 and TRBJ1-2, with 7 bases lining up with TRBD1. V gave up 6 bases and J gave up 0 bases; unmatched junction bases: 5. CDR1 SGHNT and CDR2 YYREEE come from the germline V gene (reference sequence). The CDR3 has 14 residues. The CDR3: CASTRDSSNYGYTF. CDR3 DNA: TGTGCCAGCACCCGGGACAGCTCTAACTATGGCTACACCTTC.

V gene TRBV29-1 combines with J gene TRBJ2-5, with 10 positions matching TRBD1. Unmatched junction bases numbered 10, after V lost 7 bases and J lost 5 bases. This CDR3 is 14 amino acids long. Germline V CDR1 and CDR2: SQVTM, ANQGSEA. In DNA form, the CDR3 reads TGCAGCGCCCACGGACAGGGGGAAATGGAGACCCAGTACTTC. The encoded protein is CSAHGQGEMETQYF.

This clone showed up just once. The chain links TRBV28 to TRBJ1-5; 7 bases line up with TRBD1. Per germline, CDR1 MDHEN and CDR2 SYDVKM. The CDR3 extends over 14 amino acids. Trimming removed 5 bases from V and 3 bases from J; junction bases left unmatched: 4. CDR3 sequence reads: CASSQGQVNQPQHF. The CDR3 nucleotides are TGTGCCAGCAGTCAAGGACAGGTCAATCAGCCCCAGCATTTT.

V gene TRBV6-1 combines with J gene TRBJ2-7; D not certain. CDR1 is MNHNS, CDR2 SASEGT, per germline. Trimming cost V 5 bases and J 5 bases, with 16 bases left between them. The CDR3 loop spans 14 amino acids. CDR3 sequence: CASSRQLVDHEQYF. CDR3 bases: TGTGCCAGCAGTAGACAACTGGTGGATCACGAGCAGTACTTC.

This clone occurred once. Within the sample, other DNA sequences also encode this same CDR3. The chain has TRBV6-1 and TRBJ1-5; the match to TRBD1 covers 10 bases. Germline assignment: CDR1 MNHNS and CDR2 SASEGT. This CDR3 comprises 13 residues. V shed 6 bases, J shed 7 bases, and the junction held 3 bases outside the gene matches. CDR3 sequence (DNA): TGTGCCAGCAGGACAGGGGGCGGCCAGCCCCAGCATTTT. As protein: CASRTGGGQPQHF.

This clone appeared a few times. The V gene is TRBV5-5, the J gene TRBJ1-1; D gene ambiguous. Trimming removed 0 bases from V and 4 bases from J, with 7 bases in between. The length of the CDR3 is 13 residues. Germline V gives CDR1 SGHKS, CDR2 YYEKEE (reference sequence). This chain's CDR3 is CASSLGASTEAFF. The DNA for the CDR3 is TGTGCCAGCAGCTTGGGGGCGAGCACTGAAGCTTTCTTT.

This chain links TRBV5-1 with TRBJ2-3; 11 nucleotides match TRBD2. The CDR3 loop spans 20 amino acids. Trimming at V came to 2 bases and at J to 2 bases, leaving 16 bases not matched to a gene. In germline, CDR1 is SGHRS, CDR2 YFSETQ. This CDR3 is CASSFRLAISGGGVTDTQYF. CDR3 in DNA: TGCGCCAGCAGCTTCAGACTAGCAATTAGCGGGGGGGGCGTCACAGATACGCAGTATTTT.

The chain carries TRBV5-4 and TRBJ2-1; 8 nucleotides agree with TRBD1. In germline, CDR1 is SGHNT, CDR2 YYREEE (reference sequence). The CDR3 extends over 14 amino acids. After removal of 0 bases from V and 7 bases from J, the junction contained 3 bases not matched to a gene. CDR3 nucleotides: TGTGCCAGCAGCTTGGGGGGACAGGCGAATGAGCAGTTCTTC. Translating gives CASSLGGQANEQFF.

J is TRBJ2-1 and V is TRBV7-9; 8 bases match TRBD2. Germline trimming cut 0 bases from V and 7 bases from J; bases unmatched to any gene: 5. CDR3 length equals 15 residues. CDR1 SEHNR and CDR2 FQNEAQ come from the germline V gene (reference sequence). CDR3 in amino acids: CASSLAGLAGNEQFF. In nucleotides, the CDR3 is TGTGCCAGCAGCTTAGCTGGACTAGCAGGGAATGAGCAGTTCTTC.

The chain joins TRBV28 to TRBJ2-7; TRBD1 matches 8 bases. The V gene end was trimmed by 5 bases and the J gene end by 2 bases; junction bases not matched to a gene: 8. Germline CDR1 is MDHEN and CDR2 is SYDVKM. This CDR3 comprises 15 residues. CDR3 protein: CASSRYRGAAYEQYF. The CDR3, as DNA: TGTGCCAGCAGTCGATACAGGGGGGCCGCCTACGAGCAGTACTTC.

With respect to this clone: One end of the junction varies from germline; a read error may be responsible. The chain combines TRBV28 with TRBJ2-4, with D possibly being TRBD2 (5 bases). Per germline, CDR1 MDHEN and CDR2 SYDVKM. CDR3 length equals 12 residues. CDR3 loop: CASTSYTGVSDF. The CDR3 DNA reads as TGTGCCAGCACCTCCTATACCGGGGTCTCGGATTTC.

The rearrangement links TRBV15 to TRBJ1-2; D call uncertain. CDR1 LNHNV and CDR2 YYDKDF come from the germline V gene (reference sequence). The length of the CDR3 is 13 residues. V shed 0 bases and J shed 4 bases, with 6 bases lying between them. DNA for the CDR3: TGTGCCACCAGCAGAGATCAGTCCTATGGCTACACCTTC. This translates into CATSRDQSYGYTF.

J is TRBJ1-2 and V is TRBV7-3; 7 positions match TRBD1. The CDR3 covers 14 residues. Germline CDR1 SGHTA, CDR2 FQGTGA. Trimming removed 4 bases from V and 3 bases from J; junction bases left unmatched: 5. Written as DNA, the CDR3 is TGTGCCAGCAGCTCAGGGGGTGGGGACTATGGCTACACCTTC. Its translation: CASSSGGGDYGYTF.

This clone has a single count. The rearrangement uses TRBV5-6 and TRBJ1-2; 9 positions agree with TRBD1. This CDR3 has 14 residues. The germline gives CDR1 SGHDT, CDR2 YYEEEE. J was trimmed by 2 bases and V by 7 bases; bases with no gene match: 6. CDR3 in amino acids: CASVIQGANYGYTF. The DNA of the CDR3 is TGTGCCAGCGTTATACAGGGGGCCAACTATGGCTACACCTTC.